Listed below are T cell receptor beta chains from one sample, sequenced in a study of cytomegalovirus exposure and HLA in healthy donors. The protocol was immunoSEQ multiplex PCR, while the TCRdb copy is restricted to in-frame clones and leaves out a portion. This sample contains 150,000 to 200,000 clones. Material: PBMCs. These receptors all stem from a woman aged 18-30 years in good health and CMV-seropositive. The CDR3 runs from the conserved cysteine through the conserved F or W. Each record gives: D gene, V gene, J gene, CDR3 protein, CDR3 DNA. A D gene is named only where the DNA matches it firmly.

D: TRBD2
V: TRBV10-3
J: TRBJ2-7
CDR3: CAISDPTKGPRRGGYYEQYF
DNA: TGTGCCATCAGTGACCCGACGAAGGGTCCGCGGCGGGGGGGCTATTACGAGCAGTACTTC

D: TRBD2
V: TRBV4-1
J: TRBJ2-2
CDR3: CASSQVSGSFTGELFF
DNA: TGCGCCAGCAGCCAAGTAAGCGGGAGCTTCACCGGGGAGCTGTTTTTT

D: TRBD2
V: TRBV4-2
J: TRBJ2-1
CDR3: CASSQVGLAGYNEQFF
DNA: TGTGCCAGCAGCCAAGTGGGACTAGCGGGTTACAATGAGCAGTTCTTC

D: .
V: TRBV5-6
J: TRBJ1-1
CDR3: CASSSQMGGGTEAFF
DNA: TGTGCCAGCAGCTCCCAGATGGGAGGGGGCACTGAAGCTTTCTTT

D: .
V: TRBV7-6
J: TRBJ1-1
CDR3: CASSPPSNTEAFF
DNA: TGTGCCAGCAGCCCCCCAAGCAACACTGAAGCTTTCTTT

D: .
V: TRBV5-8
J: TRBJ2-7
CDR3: CASSSGTGVVEQYF
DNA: TGTGCCAGCTCAAGCGGGACAGGAGTTGTTGAGCAGTACTTT

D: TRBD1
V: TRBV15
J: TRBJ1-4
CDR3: CATSRDPGTVEKLFF
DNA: TGTGCCACCAGCAGAGATCCCGGGACAGTTGAAAAACTGTTTTTT

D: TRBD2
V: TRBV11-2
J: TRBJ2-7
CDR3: CASSRGLAGVPGDEQYF
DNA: TGTGCCAGCAGCCGTGGACTAGCGGGAGTCCCAGGGGACGAGCAGTACTTC

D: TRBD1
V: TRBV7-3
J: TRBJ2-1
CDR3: CASSSRDRYNEQFF
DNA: TGTGCCAGCAGCAGCCGGGACAGGTACAATGAGCAGTTCTTC

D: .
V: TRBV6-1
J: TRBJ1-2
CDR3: CASSERDLGGYTF
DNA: TGTGCCAGCAGTGAACGGGATTTGGGGGGCTACACCTTC

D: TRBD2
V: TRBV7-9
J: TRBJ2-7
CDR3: CASSLASGLAKTREQYF
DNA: TGTGCCAGCAGCTTAGCCTCGGGACTAGCGAAGACACGCGAGCAGTACTTC

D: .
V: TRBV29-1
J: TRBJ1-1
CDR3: CSVLQENTEAFF
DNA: TGCAGCGTTTTACAGGAGAACACTGAAGCTTTCTTT

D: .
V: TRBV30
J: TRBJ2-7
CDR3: CAWILRGPSYEQYF
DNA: TGTGCCTGGATCCTGAGAGGTCCCTCCTACGAGCAGTACTTC

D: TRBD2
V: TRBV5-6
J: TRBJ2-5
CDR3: CASSPGTSGRETQYF
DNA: TGTGCCAGCAGCCCAGGGACTAGCGGGAGGGAGACCCAGTACTTC

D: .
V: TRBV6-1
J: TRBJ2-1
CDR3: CASSELGSGLAEQFF
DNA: TGTGCCAGCAGTGAACTGGGTAGCGGCCTGGCTGAGCAGTTCTTC

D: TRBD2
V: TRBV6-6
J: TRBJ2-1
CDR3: CASSSDLAGEYNEQFF
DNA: TGTGCCAGCAGTTCCGATCTAGCGGGGGAATACAATGAGCAGTTCTTC

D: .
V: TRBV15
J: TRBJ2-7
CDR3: CATSRGATYEQYF
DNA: TGTGCCACCAGCAGAGGTGCTACCTACGAGCAGTACTTC

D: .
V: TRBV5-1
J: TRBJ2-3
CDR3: CASSLGSGSGTDTQYF
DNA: TGCGCCAGCAGCTTGGGGTCAGGGTCTGGCACAGATACGCAGTATTTT

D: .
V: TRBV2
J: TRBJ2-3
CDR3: CASAAGTDTQYF
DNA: TGTGCCAGCGCGGCTGGGACAGATACGCAGTATTTT

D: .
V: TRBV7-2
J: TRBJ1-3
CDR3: CASSLDTPSSSGNTIYF
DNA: TGTGCCAGCAGCTTGGACACACCTAGTAGCTCTGGAAACACCATATATTTT

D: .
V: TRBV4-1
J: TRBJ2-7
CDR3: CASSQDKGVGYEQYF
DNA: TGCGCCAGCAGCCAAGATAAAGGGGTTGGCTACGAGCAGTACTTC

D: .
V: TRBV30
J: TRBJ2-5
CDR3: CAWSRGGGSQETQYF
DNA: TGTGCCTGGAGTCGAGGGGGGGGTTCCCAAGAGACCCAGTACTTC

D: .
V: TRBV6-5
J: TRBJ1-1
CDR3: CASSYSAVNTEAFF
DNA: TGTGCCAGCAGTTACTCCGCGGTTAACACTGAAGCTTTCTTT

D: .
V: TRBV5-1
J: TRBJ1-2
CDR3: CASRPSVTDNYGYTF
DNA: TGCGCCAGCAGGCCGTCAGTAACCGATAACTATGGCTACACCTTC

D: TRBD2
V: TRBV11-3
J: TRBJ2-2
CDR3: CASSPGAGGPSGELFF
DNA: TGTGCCAGCAGCCCTGGAGCGGGGGGGCCGAGCGGGGAGCTGTTTTTT

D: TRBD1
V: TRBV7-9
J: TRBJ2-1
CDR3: CASSLADRATHNEQFF
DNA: TGTGCCAGCAGCTTAGCTGACAGGGCGACCCACAATGAGCAGTTCTTC

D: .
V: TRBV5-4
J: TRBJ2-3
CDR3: CASSRGAGASTDTQYF
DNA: TGTGCCAGCAGCAGGGGGGCGGGAGCCTCCACAGATACGCAGTATTTT

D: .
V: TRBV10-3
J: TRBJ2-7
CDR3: CAIGTSDSYEQYF
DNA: TGTGCCATTGGGACTTCCGATTCCTACGAGCAGTACTTC

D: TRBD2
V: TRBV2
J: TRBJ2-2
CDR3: CASNLLAGGTGELFF
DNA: TGTGCCAGCAATTTACTAGCGGGGGGCACCGGGGAGCTGTTTTTT

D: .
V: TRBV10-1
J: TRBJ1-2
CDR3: CASSESNREAVPLYGYTF
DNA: TGCGCCAGCAGTGAGTCGAATCGGGAGGCAGTGCCTCTCTATGGCTACACCTTC

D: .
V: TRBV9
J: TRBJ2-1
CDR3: CASSAGPNNEQFF
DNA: TGTGCCAGCAGCGCCGGTCCGAACAATGAGCAGTTCTTC

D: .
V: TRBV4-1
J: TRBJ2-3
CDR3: CASSQVNTDTQYF
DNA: TGCGCCAGCAGCCAAGTCAACACAGATACGCAGTATTTT

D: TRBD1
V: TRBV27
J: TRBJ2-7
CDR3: CASSFTGGAFEQYF
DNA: TGTGCCAGCAGTTTTACAGGGGGCGCATTCGAGCAGTACTTC

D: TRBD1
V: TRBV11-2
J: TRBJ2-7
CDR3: CASSLNFGQGNYEQYF
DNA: TGTGCCAGCAGCTTAAATTTTGGACAGGGAAATTACGAGCAGTACTTC

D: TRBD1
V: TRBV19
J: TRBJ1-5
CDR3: CASSSRQGVWKNQPQHF
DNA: TGTGCCAGTAGTTCACGACAGGGAGTATGGAAAAATCAGCCCCAGCATTTT

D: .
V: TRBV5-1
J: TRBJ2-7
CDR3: CASRQFGGLEQYF
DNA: TGCGCCAGCAGACAATTCGGGGGGCTCGAGCAGTACTTC

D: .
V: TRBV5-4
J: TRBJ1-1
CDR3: CASSLFGLNTEAFF
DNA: TGTGCCAGCAGCTTGTTCGGTTTGAACACTGAAGCTTTCTTT